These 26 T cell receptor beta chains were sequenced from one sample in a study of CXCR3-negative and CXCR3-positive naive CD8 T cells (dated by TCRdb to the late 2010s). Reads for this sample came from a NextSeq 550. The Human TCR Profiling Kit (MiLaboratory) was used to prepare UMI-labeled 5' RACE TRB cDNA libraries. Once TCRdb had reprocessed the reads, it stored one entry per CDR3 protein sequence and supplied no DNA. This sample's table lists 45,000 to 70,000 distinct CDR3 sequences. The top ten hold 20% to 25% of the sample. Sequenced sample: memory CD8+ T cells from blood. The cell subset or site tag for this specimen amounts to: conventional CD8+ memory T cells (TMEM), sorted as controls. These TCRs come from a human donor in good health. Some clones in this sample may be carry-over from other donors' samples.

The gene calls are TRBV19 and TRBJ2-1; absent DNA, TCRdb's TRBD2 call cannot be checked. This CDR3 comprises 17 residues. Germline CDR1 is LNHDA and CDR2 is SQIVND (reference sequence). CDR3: CASSTDRAEGSYNEQFF.

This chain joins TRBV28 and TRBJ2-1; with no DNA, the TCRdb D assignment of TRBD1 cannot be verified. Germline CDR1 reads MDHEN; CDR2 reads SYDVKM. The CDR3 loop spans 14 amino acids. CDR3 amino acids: CASSLTELSNEQFF.

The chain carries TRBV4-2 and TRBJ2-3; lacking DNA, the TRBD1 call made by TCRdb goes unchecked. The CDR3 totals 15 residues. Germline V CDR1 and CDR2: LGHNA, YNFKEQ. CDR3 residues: CASSLGTGATDTQYF.

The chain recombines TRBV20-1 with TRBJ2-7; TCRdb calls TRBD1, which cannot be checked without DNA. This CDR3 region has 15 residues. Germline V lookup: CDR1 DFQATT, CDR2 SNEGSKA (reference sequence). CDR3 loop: CSARGVRDNSYEQYF.

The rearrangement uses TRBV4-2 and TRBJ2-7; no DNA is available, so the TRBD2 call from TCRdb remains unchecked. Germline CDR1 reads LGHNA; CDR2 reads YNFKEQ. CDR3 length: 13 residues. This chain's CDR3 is CASSQRLEREQYF.

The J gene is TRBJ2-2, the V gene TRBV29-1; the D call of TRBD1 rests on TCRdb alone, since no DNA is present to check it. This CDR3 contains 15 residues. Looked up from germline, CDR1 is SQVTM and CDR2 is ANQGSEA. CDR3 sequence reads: CSVVGTSANTGELFF.

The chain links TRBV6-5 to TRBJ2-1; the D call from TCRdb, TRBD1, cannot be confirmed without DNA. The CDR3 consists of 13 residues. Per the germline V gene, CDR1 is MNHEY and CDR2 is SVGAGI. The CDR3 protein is CASIPYPGDEQFF.

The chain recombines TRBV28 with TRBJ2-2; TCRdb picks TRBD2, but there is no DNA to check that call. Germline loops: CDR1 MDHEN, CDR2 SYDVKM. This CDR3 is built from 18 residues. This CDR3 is CASRSGTSGGVNTGELFF.

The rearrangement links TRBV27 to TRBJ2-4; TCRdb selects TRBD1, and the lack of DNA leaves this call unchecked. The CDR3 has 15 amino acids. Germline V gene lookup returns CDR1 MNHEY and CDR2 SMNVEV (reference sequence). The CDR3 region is CASSPWTGGENIQYF.

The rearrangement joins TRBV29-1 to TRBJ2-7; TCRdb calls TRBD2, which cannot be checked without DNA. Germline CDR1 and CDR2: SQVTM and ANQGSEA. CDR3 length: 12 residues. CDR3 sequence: CSVYLGGYEQYF.

CDR3 amino acids: CASSRTGPEAFF. This chain uses TRBV19 with TRBJ1-1; TCRdb lists TRBD1, though no DNA is available to test this call. The CDR3 sequence is 12 residues long. Germline CDR1 reads LNHDA; CDR2 reads SQIVND (reference sequence).

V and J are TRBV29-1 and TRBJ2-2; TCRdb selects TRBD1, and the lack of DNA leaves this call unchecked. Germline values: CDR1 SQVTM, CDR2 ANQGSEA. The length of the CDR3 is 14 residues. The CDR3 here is CSVENRERTGELFF.

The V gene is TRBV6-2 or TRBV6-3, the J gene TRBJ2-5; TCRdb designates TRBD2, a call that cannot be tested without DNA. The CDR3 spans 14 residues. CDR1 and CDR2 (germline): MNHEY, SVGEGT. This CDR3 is CASSTGLEEETQYF.

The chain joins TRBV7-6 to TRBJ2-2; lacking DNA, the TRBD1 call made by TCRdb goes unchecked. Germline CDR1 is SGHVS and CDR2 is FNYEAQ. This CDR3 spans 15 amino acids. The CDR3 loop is CASRRVGARTGELFF.

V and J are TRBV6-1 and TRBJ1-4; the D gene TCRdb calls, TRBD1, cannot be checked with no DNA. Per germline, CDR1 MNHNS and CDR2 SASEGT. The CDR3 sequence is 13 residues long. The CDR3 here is CAGQTGPNEKLFF.

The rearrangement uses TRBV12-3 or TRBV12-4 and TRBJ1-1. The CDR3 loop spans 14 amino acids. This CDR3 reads CASSPAGGGTEAFF.

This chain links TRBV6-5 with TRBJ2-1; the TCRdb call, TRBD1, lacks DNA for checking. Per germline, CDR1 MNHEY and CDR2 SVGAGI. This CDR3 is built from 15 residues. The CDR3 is CASTQGGQINNEQFF.

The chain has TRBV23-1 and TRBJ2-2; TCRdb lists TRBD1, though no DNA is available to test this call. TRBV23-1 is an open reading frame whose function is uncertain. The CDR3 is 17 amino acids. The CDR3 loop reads CASSQSADSKYAGELFF.

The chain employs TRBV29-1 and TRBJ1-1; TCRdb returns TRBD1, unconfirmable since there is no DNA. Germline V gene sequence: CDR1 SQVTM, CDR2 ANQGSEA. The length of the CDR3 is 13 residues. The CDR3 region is CSVVPGGADEAFF. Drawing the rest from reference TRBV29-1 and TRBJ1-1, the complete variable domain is SAVISQKPSRDICQRGTSLTIQCQVDSQVTMMFWYRQQPGQSLTLIATANQGSEATYESGFVIDKFPISRPNLTFSTLTVSNMSPEDSSIYLCSVVPGGADEAFFGQGTRLTVV.

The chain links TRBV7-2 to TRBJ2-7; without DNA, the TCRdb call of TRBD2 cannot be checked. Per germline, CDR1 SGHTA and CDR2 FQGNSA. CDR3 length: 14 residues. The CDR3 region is CASSLGAVGYEQYF.

CDR3 loop: CATGQGGYEQYF. The chain has TRBV12-3 or TRBV12-4 and TRBJ2-7; lacking DNA, the TRBD1 call made by TCRdb goes unchecked. This CDR3 spans 12 amino acids.

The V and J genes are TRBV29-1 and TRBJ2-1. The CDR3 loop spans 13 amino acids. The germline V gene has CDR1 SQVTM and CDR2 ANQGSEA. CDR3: CSVQVGSYNEQFF.

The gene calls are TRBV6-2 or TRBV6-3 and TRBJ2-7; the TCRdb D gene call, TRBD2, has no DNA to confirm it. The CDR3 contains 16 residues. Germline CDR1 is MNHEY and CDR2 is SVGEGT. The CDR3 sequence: CASSPPRGEAFYEQYF.

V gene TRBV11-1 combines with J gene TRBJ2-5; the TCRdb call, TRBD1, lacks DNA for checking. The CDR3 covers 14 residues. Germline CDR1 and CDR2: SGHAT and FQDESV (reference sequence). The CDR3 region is CASSFLDSQETQYF.

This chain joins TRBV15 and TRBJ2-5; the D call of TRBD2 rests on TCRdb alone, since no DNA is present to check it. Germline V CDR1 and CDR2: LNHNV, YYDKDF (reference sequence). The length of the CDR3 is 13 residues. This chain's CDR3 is CATHGLAGETQYF. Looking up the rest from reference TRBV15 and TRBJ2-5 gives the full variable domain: DAMVIQNPRYQVTQFGKPVTLSCSQTLNHNVMYWYQQKSSQAPKLLFHYYDKDFNNEADTPDNFQSRRPNTSFCFLDIRSPGLGDTAMYLCATHGLAGETQYFGPGTRLLVL.

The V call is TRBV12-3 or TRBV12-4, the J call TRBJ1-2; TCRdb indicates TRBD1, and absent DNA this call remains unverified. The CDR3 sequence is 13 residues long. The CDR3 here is CASSPGTGTRYTF.